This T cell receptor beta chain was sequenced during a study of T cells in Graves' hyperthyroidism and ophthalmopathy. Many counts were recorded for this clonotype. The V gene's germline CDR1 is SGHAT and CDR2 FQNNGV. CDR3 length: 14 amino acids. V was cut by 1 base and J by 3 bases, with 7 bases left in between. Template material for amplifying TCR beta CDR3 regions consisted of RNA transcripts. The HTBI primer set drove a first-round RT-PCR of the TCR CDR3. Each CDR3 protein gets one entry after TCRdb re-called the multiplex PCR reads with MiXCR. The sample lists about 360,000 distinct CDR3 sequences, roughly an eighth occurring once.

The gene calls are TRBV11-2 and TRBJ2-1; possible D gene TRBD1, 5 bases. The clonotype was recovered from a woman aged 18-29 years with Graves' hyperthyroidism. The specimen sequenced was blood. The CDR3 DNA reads TGTGCCAGCAGCTTAGGTGGACACTACAATGAGCAGTTCTTC. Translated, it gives CASSLGGHYNEQFF.